This TCR beta chain was obtained from a study of T cell responses to AZD1222 COVID-19 vaccine. Study outcomes and limitations: Unmutated regions of variants are reportedly targeted by nearly half of spike-specific TCRs.

Data came from immunoSEQ multiplex PCR; TCRdb stores just in-frame clones and leaves some out. The sample lists over 100,000 clones, about 89% seen once, with over 3% in the top ten. Concerning this clone: The antigen remains undetermined.

This CDR3 has 16 amino acids. CDR1 and CDR2 from the germline V gene are SGHVS and FQNEAQ. V was pared by 5 bases and J by 0 bases, with 7 bases of the junction left unmatched. This chain uses TRBV7-8 with TRBJ1-3; 7 positions match TRBD1. Sequences were derived from peripheral blood, sampled 28 days after the second dose of the MenACWY control vaccine. The source of this sequence is an adult who received the MenACWY meningococcal vaccine as a control. As DNA, the CDR3 is TGTGCCAGCAGCCGCTTGACAGGGATCTCTGGAAACACCATATATTTT. It codes for CASSRLTGISGNTIYF. The whole variable domain, remainder taken from reference TRBV7-8 and TRBJ1-3, is GAGVSQSPRYKVAKRGQDVALRCDPISGHVSLFWYQQALGQGPEFLTYFQNEAQLDKSGLPSDRFFAERPEGSVSTLKIQRTQQEDSAVYLCASSRLTGISGNTIYFGEGSWLTVV.